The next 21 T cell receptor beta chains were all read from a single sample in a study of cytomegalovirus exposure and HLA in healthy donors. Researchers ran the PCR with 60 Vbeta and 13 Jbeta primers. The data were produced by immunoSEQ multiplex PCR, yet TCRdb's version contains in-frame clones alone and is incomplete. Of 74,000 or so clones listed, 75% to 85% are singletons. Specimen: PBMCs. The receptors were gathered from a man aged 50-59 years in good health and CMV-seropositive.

The CDR3 nucleotides read TGTGCCAGCAGTGAAGACCTAGCGGGCTCCTACGAGCAGTACTTC. Amino acid sequence: CASSEDLAGSYEQYF. The chain couples TRBV2 to TRBJ2-7; 8 bases line up with TRBD2. This CDR3 region has 15 residues. Germline V CDR1 and CDR2: SNHLY, FYNNEI. V was pared by 1 base and J by 0 bases, with 2 bases of the junction left unmatched.

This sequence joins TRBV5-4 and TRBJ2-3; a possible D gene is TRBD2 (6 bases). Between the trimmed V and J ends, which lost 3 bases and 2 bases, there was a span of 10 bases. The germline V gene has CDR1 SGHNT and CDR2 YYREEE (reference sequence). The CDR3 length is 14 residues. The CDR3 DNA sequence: TGTGCCAGCAGCTCGGGACTTTTCACAGATACGCAGTATTTT. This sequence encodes CASSSGLFTDTQYF.

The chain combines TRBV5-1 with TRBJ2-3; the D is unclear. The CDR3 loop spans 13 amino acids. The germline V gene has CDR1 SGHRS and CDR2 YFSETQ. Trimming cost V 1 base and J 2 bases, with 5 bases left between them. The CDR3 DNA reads TGCGCCAGCAGCTTGTACTCCACAGATACGCAGTATTTT. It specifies CASSLYSTDTQYF.

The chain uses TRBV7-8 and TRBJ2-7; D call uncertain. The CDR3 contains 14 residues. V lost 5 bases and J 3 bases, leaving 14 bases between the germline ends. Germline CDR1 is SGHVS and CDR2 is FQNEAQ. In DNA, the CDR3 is TGTGCCAGCAGCCATTTAAGGAGAGGCTACGAGCAGTACTTC. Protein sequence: CASSHLRRGYEQYF.

The CDR3 sequence: CATSYRDTSYEQYF. The CDR3 DNA reads TGTGCCACCAGCTACCGGGACACTTCCTACGAGCAGTACTTC. This rearrangement joins TRBV15 to TRBJ2-7; perhaps TRBD1 as D (6 bases). Trimming shortened V by 5 bases and J by 1 base, and 12 bases separated the two germline ends. The CDR3 is made up of 14 amino acids. Germline CDR1 and CDR2: LNHNV and YYDKDF (reference sequence).

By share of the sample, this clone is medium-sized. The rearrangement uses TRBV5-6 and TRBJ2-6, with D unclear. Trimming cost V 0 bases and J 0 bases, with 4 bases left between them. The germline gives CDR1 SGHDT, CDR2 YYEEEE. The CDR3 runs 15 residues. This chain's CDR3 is CASSLDYSGANVLTF. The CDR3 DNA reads TGTGCCAGCAGCTTGGATTACTCTGGGGCCAACGTCCTGACTTTC.

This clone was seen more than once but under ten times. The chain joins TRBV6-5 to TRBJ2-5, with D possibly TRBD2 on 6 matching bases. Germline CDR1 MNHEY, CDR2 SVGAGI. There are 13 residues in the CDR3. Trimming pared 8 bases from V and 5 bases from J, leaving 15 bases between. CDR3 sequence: CASRGGAAETQYF. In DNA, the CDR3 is TGTGCCAGCCGCGGAGGGGCGGCGGAGACCCAGTACTTC.

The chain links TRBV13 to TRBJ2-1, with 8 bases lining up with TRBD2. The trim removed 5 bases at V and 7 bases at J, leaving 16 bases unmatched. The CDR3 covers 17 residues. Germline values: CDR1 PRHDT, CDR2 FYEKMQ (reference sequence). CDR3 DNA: TGTGCCAGCAGCACTATAGGACTAGCAGTTAGAGGTAATGAGCAGTTCTTC. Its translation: CASSTIGLAVRGNEQFF. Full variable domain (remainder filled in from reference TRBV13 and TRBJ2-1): AAGVIQSPRHLIKEKRETATLKCYPIPRHDTVYWYQQGPGQDPQFLISFYEKMQSDKGSIPDRFSAQQFSDYHSELNMSSLELGDSALYFCASSTIGLAVRGNEQFFGPGTRLTVL.

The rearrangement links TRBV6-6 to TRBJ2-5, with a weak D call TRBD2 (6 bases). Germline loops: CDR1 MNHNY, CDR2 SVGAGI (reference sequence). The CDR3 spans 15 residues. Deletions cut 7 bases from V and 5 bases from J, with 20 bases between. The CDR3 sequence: CASTEGTSSSETQYF. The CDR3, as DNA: TGTGCCAGCACCGAAGGAACTAGCAGCAGTGAGACCCAGTACTTC.

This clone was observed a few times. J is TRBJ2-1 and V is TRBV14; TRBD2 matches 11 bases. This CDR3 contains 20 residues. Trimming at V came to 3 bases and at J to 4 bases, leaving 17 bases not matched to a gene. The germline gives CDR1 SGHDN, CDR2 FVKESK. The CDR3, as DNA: TGTGCCAGCAGCCACCACGGGACTAGCGGCACCGGGGACTCGTACAATGAGCAGTTCTTC. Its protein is CASSHHGTSGTGDSYNEQFF.

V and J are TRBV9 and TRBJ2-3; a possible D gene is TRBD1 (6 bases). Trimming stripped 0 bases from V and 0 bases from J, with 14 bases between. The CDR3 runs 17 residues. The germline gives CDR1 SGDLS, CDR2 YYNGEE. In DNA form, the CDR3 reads TGTGCCAGCAGCGTAGCCTGGACAGACCCTAGCACAGATACGCAGTATTTT. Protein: CASSVAWTDPSTDTQYF.

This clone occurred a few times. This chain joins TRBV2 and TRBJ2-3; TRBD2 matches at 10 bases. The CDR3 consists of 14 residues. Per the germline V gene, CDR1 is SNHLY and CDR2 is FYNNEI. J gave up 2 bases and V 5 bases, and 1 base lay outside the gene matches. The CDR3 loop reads CASSSGRDTDTQYF. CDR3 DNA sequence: TGTGCCAGCAGTAGCGGGAGGGACACAGATACGCAGTATTTT.

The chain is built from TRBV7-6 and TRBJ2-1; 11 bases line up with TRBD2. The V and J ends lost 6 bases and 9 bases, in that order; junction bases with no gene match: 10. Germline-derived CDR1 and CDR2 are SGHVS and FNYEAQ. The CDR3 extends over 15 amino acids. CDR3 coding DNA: TGTGCCAGCAGGAACGCTAGCGGGGGGAGGGGTGAGCAGTTCTTC. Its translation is CASRNASGGRGEQFF.

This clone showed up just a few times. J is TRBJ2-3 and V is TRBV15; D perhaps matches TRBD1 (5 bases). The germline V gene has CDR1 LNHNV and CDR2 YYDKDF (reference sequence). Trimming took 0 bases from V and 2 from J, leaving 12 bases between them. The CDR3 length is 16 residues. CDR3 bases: TGTGCCACCAGCAGAGAAAGGGGTCGTCTCACAGATACGCAGTATTTT. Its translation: CATSRERGRLTDTQYF.

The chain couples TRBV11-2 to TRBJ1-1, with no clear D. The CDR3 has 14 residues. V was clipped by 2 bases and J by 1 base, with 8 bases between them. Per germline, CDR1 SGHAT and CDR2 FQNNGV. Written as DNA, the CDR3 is TGTGCCAGCAGCTTAAGGCGGGAGAACACTGAAGCTTTCTTT. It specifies CASSLRRENTEAFF. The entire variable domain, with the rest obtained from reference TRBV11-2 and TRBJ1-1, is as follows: EAGVAQSPRYKIIEKRQSVAFWCNPISGHATLYWYQQILGQGPKLLIQFQNNGVVDDSQLPKDRFSAERLKGVDSTLKIQPAKLEDSAVYLCASSLRRENTEAFFGQGTRLTVV.

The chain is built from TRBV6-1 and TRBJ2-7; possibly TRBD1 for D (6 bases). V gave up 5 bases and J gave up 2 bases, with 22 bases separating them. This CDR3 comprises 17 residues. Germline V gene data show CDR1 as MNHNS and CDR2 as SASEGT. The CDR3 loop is CASSQDKSGTYPYEQYF. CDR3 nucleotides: TGTGCCAGCAGTCAAGATAAATCCGGGACATACCCCTACGAGCAGTACTTC.

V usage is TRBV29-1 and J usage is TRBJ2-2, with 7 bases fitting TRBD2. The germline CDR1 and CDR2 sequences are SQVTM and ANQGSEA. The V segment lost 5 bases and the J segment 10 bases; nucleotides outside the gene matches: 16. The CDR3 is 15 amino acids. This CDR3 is CSVLGGDSSSLELFF. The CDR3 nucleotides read TGCAGCGTTCTGGGGGGGGACTCTTCTTCGTTGGAGCTGTTTTTT.

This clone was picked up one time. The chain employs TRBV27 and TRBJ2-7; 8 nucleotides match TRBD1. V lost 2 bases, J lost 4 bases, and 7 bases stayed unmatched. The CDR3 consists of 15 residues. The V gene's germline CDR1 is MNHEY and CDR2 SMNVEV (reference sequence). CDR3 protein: CASSLGQGRSYEQYF. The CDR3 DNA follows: TGTGCCAGCAGTTTAGGACAGGGCCGAAGTTACGAGCAGTACTTC.

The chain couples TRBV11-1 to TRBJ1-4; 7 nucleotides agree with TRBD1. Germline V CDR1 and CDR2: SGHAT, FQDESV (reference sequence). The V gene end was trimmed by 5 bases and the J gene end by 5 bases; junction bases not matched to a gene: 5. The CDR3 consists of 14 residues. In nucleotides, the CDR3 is TGTGCCAGCAGCAACAGGGGCCTGAATGAAAAACTGTTTTTT. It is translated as CASSNRGLNEKLFF.

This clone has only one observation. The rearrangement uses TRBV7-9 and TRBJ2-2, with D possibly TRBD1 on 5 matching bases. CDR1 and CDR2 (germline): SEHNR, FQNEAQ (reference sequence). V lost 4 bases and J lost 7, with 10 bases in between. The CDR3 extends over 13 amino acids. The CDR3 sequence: CASSYGHLGELFF. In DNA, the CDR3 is TGTGCCAGCAGCTATGGACACCTCGGGGAGCTGTTTTTT.

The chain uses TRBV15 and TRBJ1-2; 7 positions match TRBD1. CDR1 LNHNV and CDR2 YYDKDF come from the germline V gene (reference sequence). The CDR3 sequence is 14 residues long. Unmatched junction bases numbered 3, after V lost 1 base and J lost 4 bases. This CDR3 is CATSRVEGAYGYTF. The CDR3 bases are TGTGCCACCAGCAGAGTTGAGGGGGCCTATGGCTACACCTTC.